This T cell receptor (beta chain) comes out of a study of Graves' ophthalmopathy and Graves' hyperthyroidism. Notes on the study in general: Ophthalmopathy could be told apart from stable hyperthyroidism by a 13-signature model (87.88% sensitivity, around 81% specificity). Most thyroid clonotypes expanded beyond 0.001 frequency were also found in blood.

Germline CDR1 MNHNS, CDR2 SASEGT. Trimming pared 6 bases from V and 4 bases from J, leaving 19 bases between. This CDR3 has 15 residues. For donors with ophthalmopathy, the disease showed moderate-to-severe activity, reached CAS ≥3 and NOSPECS ≥4, and had lasted under 3 months. PBMCs were obtained from roughly 9.7 ml of fresh peripheral blood. Researchers took RNA transcripts and amplified TCR beta CDR3 regions from them. An initial RT-PCR round employing HTBI primers preceded a second-round multiplex PCR. TCRdb re-derived calls from the multiplex PCR reads in MiXCR, one entry per CDR3 protein. The sample includes some 170,000 distinct CDR3 sequences, around 39% of them seen just once. In the case of this clonotype: No antigen is known for it.

Material for sequencing was peripheral blood. The TCR originated in a man younger than 45 with Graves' ophthalmopathy. The gene calls are TRBV6-1 and TRBJ2-7; TRBD1 might be the D (6 bases). The CDR3 sequence is CASRSPARQAYEQYF. CDR3 coding DNA: TGTGCCAGCAGGTCCCCCGCCAGACAGGCATACGAGCAGTACTTC.